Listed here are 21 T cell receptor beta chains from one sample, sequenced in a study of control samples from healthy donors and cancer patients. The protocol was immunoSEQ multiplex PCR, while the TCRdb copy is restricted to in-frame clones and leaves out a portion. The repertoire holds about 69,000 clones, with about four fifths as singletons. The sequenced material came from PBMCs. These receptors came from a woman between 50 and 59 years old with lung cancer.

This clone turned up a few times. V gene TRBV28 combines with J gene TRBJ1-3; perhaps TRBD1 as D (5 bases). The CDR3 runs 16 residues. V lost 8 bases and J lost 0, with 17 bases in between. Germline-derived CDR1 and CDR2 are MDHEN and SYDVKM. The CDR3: CASHPGGEASGNTIYF. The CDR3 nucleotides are TGTGCCAGCCACCCCGGGGGAGAAGCCTCTGGAAACACCATATATTTT. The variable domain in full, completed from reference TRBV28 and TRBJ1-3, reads DVKVTQSSRYLVKRTGEKVFLECVQDMDHENMFWYRQDPGLGLRLIYFSYDVKMKEKGDIPEGYSVSREKKERFSLILESASTNQTSMYLCASHPGGEASGNTIYFGEGSWLTVV.

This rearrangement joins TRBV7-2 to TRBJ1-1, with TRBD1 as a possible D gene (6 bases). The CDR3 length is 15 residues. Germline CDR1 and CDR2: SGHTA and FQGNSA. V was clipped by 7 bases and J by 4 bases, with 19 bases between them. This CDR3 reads CASTFNGGEGTEAFF. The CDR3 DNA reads TGTGCCAGCACCTTTAACGGGGGCGAGGGCACTGAAGCTTTCTTT.

The CDR3 reads CASTVGILNTEAFF. CDR3 bases: TGTGCCAGCACCGTGGGGATTTTGAACACTGAAGCTTTCTTT. This sequence joins TRBV9 and TRBJ1-1; D gene unclear. Between the trimmed V and J ends, which lost 6 bases and 0 bases, there was a span of 12 bases. This CDR3 contains 14 residues. CDR1 is SGDLS and CDR2 is YYNGEE in the germline V gene.

CDR3 region: CASSLAVLGYGYTF. In DNA form, the CDR3 reads TGTGCCAGCAGCTTAGCAGTTTTAGGCTATGGCTACACCTTC. V gene TRBV7-9 combines with J gene TRBJ1-2; D ambiguous. CDR1 and CDR2 from the germline V gene are SEHNR and FQNEAQ (reference sequence). The V end lost 0 bases, the J end lost 4 bases, and 9 bases lay between the germline ends. CDR3 length: 14 residues.

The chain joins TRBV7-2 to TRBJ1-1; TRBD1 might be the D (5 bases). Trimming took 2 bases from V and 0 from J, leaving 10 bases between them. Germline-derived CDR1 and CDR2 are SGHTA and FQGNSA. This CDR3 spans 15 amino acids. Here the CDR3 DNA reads TGTGCCAGCAGCTTATATCAGGGTATGAACACTGAAGCTTTCTTT. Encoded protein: CASSLYQGMNTEAFF.

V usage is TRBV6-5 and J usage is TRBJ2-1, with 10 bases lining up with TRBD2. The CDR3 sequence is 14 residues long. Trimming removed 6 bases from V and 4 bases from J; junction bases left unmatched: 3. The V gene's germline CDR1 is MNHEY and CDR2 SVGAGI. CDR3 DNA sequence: TGTGCCAGCAGAATAGCGGGGGGTTACAATGAGCAGTTCTTC. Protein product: CASRIAGGYNEQFF.

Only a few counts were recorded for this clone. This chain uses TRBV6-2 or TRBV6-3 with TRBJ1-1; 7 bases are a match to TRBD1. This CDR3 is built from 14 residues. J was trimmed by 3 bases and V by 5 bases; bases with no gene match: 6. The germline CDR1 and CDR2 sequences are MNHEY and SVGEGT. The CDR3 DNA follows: TGTGCCAGCAGTGGGGAGGGGGCATACACTGAAGCTTTCTTT. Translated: CASSGEGAYTEAFF.

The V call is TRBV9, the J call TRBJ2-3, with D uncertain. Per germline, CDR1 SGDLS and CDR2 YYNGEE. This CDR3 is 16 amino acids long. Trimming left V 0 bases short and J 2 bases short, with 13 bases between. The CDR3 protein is CASSVGAVTDTDTQYF. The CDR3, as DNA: TGTGCCAGCAGCGTAGGGGCAGTCACAGACACAGATACGCAGTATTTT.

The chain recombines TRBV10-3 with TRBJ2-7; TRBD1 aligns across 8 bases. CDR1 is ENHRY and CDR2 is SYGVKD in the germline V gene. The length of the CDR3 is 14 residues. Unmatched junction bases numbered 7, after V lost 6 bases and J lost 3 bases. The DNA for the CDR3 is TGTGCCATCAGGATACCGGACAGGGACTACGAGCAGTACTTC. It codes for CAIRIPDRDYEQYF.

As DNA, the CDR3 is TGTGCCAGCAGTGAGTTCGCGACAGGGATCTATGGCTACACCTTC. Amino acid sequence: CASSEFATGIYGYTF. The chain couples TRBV6-1 to TRBJ1-2; TRBD1 agrees at 7 bases. Per germline, CDR1 MNHNS and CDR2 SASEGT. The CDR3 loop spans 15 amino acids. With V trimmed by 3 bases and J by 4 bases, 8 bases remained unmatched.

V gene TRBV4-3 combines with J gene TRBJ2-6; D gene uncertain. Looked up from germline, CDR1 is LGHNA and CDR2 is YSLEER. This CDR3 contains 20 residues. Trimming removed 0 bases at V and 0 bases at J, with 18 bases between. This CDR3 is CASSQENQRTAVSGANVLTF. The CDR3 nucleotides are TGCGCCAGCAGCCAAGAAAATCAACGGACGGCAGTCTCTGGGGCCAACGTCCTGACTTTC.

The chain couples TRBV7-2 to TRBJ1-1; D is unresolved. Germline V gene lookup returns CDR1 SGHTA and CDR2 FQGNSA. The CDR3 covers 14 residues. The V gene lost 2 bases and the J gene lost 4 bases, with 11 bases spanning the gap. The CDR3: CASSLSSRGTEAFF. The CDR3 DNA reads TGTGCCAGCAGCTTAAGTTCTCGGGGCACTGAAGCTTTCTTT.

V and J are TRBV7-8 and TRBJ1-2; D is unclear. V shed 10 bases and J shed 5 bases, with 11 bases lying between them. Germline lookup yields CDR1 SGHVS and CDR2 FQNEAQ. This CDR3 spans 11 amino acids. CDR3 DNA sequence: TGTGCCATTCAAGTGGGATATGGCTACACCTTC. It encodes CAIQVGYGYTF.

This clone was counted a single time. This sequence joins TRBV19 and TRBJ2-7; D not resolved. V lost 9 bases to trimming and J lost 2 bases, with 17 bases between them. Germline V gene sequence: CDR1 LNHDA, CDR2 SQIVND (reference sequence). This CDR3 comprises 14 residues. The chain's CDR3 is CASQISDGAYEQYF. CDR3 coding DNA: TGTGCCAGCCAAATATCAGACGGTGCCTACGAGCAGTACTTC.

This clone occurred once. In DNA, the CDR3 is TGTGCCAGCAGCCTCGACAGGGTCCGCGGCTACACCTTC. Translating it yields CASSLDRVRGYTF. The V call is TRBV9, the J call TRBJ1-2, with TRBD1 matching over 7 bases. V was pared by 4 bases and J by 8 bases, with 8 bases of the junction left unmatched. Germline V gene lookup returns CDR1 SGDLS and CDR2 YYNGEE. The CDR3 loop spans 13 amino acids.

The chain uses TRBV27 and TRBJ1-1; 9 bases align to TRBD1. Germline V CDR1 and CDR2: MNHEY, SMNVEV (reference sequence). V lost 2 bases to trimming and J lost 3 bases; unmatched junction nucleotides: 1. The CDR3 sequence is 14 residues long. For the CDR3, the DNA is TGTGCCAGCAGTTTACGACAGGGGGACACTGAAGCTTTCTTT. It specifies CASSLRQGDTEAFF.

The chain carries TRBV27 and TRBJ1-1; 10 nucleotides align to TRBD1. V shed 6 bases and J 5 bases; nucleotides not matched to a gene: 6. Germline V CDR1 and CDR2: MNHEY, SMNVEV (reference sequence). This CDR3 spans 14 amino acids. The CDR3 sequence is CASRRAGQGTEAFF. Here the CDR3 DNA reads TGTGCCAGCAGAAGGGCGGGACAGGGGACTGAAGCTTTCTTT.

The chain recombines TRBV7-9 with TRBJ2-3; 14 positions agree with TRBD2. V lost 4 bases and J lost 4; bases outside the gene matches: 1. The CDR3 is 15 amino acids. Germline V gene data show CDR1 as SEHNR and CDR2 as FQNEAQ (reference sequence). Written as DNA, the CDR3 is TGTGCCAGCAGCTCGACTAGCGGGGGGGCAGATACGCAGTATTTT. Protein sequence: CASSSTSGGADTQYF.

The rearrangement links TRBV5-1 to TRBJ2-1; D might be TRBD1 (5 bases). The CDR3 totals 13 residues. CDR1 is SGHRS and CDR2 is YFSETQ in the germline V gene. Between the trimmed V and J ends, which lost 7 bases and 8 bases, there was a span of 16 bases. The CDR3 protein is CASGLDFRDEQFF. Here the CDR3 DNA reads TGCGCCAGCGGCCTTGACTTCAGGGATGAGCAGTTCTTC.

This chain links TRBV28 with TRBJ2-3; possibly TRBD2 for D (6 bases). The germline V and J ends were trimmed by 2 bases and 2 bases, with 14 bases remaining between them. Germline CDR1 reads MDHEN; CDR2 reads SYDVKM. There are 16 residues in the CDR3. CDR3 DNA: TGTGCCAGCAGTTTACCCGGTAGCGGTTACACAGATACGCAGTATTTT. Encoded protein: CASSLPGSGYTDTQYF. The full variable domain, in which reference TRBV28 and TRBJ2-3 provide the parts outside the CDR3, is DVKVTQSSRYLVKRTGEKVFLECVQDMDHENMFWYRQDPGLGLRLIYFSYDVKMKEKGDIPEGYSVSREKKERFSLILESASTNQTSMYLCASSLPGSGYTDTQYFGPGTRLTVL.

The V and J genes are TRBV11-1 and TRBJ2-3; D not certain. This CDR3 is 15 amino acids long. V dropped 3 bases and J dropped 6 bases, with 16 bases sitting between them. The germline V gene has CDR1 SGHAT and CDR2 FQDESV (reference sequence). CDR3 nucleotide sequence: TGTGCCAGCAGCTTGAGGCTGGATTCCAGGGATACGCAGTATTTT. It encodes CASSLRLDSRDTQYF.